This T cell receptor beta chain was identified during a study of T cell repertoires in cytomegalovirus infection. Looking at the study overall: CMV infection plus the matching HLA type was flagged by public TCR beta signatures.

This clonotype was detected only a few times. The antigen is not known. This CDR3 has 14 residues. Trimming shortened V by 2 bases and J by 3 bases, and 10 bases separated the two germline ends. Germline values: CDR1 MNHEY, CDR2 SMNVEV (reference sequence). One entry per CDR3 protein results from TCRdb running MiXCR on the reads. The table lists 490,000 or so distinct CDR3 sequences, 11% of them singletons. Study-level points and caveats: CMV carriers having the relevant HLA were flagged by cumulative public TCR beta family frequency. It was HLA-C-restricted CMV-specific TCR beta clonotypes that dominated the response ex vivo.

This receptor was obtained from a human donor in good health (CMV status not recorded). Some clones in this sample may be carry-over from other donors' samples. The V gene is TRBV27, the J gene TRBJ2-5; D is unresolved. Sequencing was done on a sample of PBMCs. CDR3 DNA sequence: TGTGCCAGCAGTTTAAAGGTCGCCGAAGAGACCCAGTACTTC. It yields the protein CASSLKVAEETQYF.